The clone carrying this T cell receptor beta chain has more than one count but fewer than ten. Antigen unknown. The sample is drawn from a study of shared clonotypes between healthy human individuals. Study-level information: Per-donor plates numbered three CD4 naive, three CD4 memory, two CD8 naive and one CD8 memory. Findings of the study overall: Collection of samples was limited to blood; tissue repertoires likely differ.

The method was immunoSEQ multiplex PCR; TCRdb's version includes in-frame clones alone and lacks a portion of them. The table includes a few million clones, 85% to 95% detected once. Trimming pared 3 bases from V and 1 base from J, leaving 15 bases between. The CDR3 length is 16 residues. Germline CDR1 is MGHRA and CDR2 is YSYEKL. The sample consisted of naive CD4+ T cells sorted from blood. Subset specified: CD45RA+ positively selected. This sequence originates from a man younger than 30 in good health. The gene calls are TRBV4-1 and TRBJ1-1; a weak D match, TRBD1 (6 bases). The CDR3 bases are TGCGCCAGCAGCCAGCAGGGGAGGAACAAGAACACTGAAGCTTTCTTT. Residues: CASSQQGRNKNTEAFF.